Each of the 29 T cell receptor beta chains below was sequenced from the same sample in a study of blood T cell repertoires in COVID-19. Measured with immunoSEQ multiplex PCR; TCRdb has only the in-frame clones, and not every one. Among about 200,000 clones listed, roughly nine tenths were seen once. The source material was peripheral blood. These receptors were obtained from a man aged 60 to 69 with COVID-19, enrolled during active disease.

The rearrangement joins TRBV5-4 to TRBJ2-3; no clear D. There are 15 residues in the CDR3. CDR1 and CDR2 from the germline V gene are SGHNT and YYREEE (reference sequence). The ends were cut back, 0 bases at V and 4 bases at J, with 12 bases in the middle. CDR3 residues: CASSLAGSASDTQYF. CDR3 nucleotides: TGTGCCAGCAGCTTGGCCGGGTCGGCCTCAGATACGCAGTATTTT. The complete variable domain, with remaining parts taken from reference TRBV5-4 and TRBJ2-3, reads ETGVTQSPTHLIKTRGQQVTLRCSSQSGHNTVSWYQQALGQGPQFIFQYYREEENGRGNFPPRFSGLQFPNYSSELNVNALELDDSALYLCASSLAGSASDTQYFGPGTRLTVL.

The rearrangement uses TRBV5-1 and TRBJ2-1; D may be TRBD1 (7 bases). Germline lookup yields CDR1 SGHRS and CDR2 YFSETQ. With 5 bases removed from V and 2 bases from J, the gap between germline ends came to 23 bases. There are 18 residues in the CDR3. The CDR3 loop is CASSRRQGLSIPYNEQFF. The DNA of the CDR3 is TGCGCCAGCAGTCGCAGACAGGGACTCTCCATCCCCTACAATGAGCAGTTCTTC. The variable domain in full, with the rest retrieved from reference TRBV5-1 and TRBJ2-1, is KAGVTQTPRYLIKTRGQQVTLSCSPISGHRSVSWYQQTPGQGLQFLFEYFSETQRNKGNFPGRFSGRQFSNSRSEMNVSTLELGDSALYLCASSRRQGLSIPYNEQFFGPGTRLTVL.

V is TRBV7-2 and J is TRBJ2-1; 12 nucleotides match TRBD2. The CDR3 has 15 amino acids. The germline CDR1 and CDR2 sequences are SGHTA and FQGNSA. The junction had 6 bases not matched to a gene; V was cut back by 5 bases and J by 7 bases. The CDR3 coding sequence is TGTGCCAGCAGCCCTCAAGGGACTAGCGGGAATGAGCAGTTCTTC. This translates into CASSPQGTSGNEQFF.

The chain links TRBV7-2 to TRBJ2-1; the match to TRBD2 covers 12 bases. CDR3 size: 14 residues. J was trimmed by 16 bases and V by 5 bases; bases with no gene match: 12. The V gene's germline CDR1 is SGHTA and CDR2 FQGNSA. The CDR3 loop is CASSDPSSGGVEFF. DNA of the CDR3: TGTGCCAGCAGCGACCCATCTAGCGGGGGGGTGGAATTCTTC.

The chain carries TRBV11-2 and TRBJ1-5; D unresolved. This CDR3 is built from 13 residues. Between the trimmed V and J ends, which lost 2 bases and 3 bases, there was a span of 5 bases. Germline CDR1 and CDR2: SGHAT and FQNNGV. CDR3 protein: CASSLSPNQPQHF. Written as DNA, the CDR3 is TGTGCCAGCAGCTTAAGCCCCAATCAGCCCCAGCATTTT. Full variable domain (rest looked up from reference TRBV11-2 and TRBJ1-5): EAGVAQSPRYKIIEKRQSVAFWCNPISGHATLYWYQQILGQGPKLLIQFQNNGVVDDSQLPKDRFSAERLKGVDSTLKIQPAKLEDSAVYLCASSLSPNQPQHFGDGTRLSIL.

CDR3 amino acids: CASSPRRLAGVSDTQYF. The CDR3 region has the DNA TGTGCCAGCAGTCCGCGCCGACTAGCGGGAGTATCAGATACGCAGTATTTT. This chain joins TRBV28 and TRBJ2-3; 12 positions match TRBD2. Germline CDR1 reads MDHEN; CDR2 reads SYDVKM. This CDR3 is 17 amino acids long. J lost 4 bases, V lost 5 bases, and 10 bases had no gene match. Full variable domain (missing parts from reference TRBV28 and TRBJ2-3): DVKVTQSSRYLVKRTGEKVFLECVQDMDHENMFWYRQDPGLGLRLIYFSYDVKMKEKGDIPEGYSVSREKKERFSLILESASTNQTSMYLCASSPRRLAGVSDTQYFGPGTRLTVL.

The chain employs TRBV7-9 and TRBJ2-7, with 10 bases matching TRBD1. Germline assignment: CDR1 SEHNR and CDR2 FQNEAQ (reference sequence). J lost 5 bases, V lost 1 base, and 2 bases had no gene match. The CDR3 contains 14 residues. The chain's CDR3 is CASSLGQGADEQYF. The DNA for the CDR3 is TGTGCCAGCAGCTTAGGACAGGGGGCCGACGAGCAGTACTTC.

This clone was observed a single time. The chain combines TRBV10-1 with TRBJ1-4; D is ambiguous. From germline, CDR1 is WNHNN and CDR2 SYGVQD (reference sequence). V lost 1 base and J 0 bases, leaving 6 bases between the germline ends. The CDR3 is made up of 15 amino acids. The CDR3 region has the DNA TGCGCCAGCAGTGAGTTTACAGCAACTAATGAAAAACTGTTTTTT. Protein product: CASSEFTATNEKLFF.

The genes are TRBV5-1 and TRBJ2-1; 7 bases match TRBD1. CDR3 size: 12 residues. The germline CDR1 and CDR2 sequences are SGHRS and YFSETQ. V gave up 7 bases and J gave up 4 bases; unmatched junction bases: 2. This CDR3 is CASSGGYNEQFF. The CDR3 DNA sequence: TGCGCCAGCTCAGGGGGATACAATGAGCAGTTCTTC.

The chain has TRBV6-6 and TRBJ2-1, with 8 bases that match TRBD1. Germline V gene lookup returns CDR1 MNHNY and CDR2 SVGAGI (reference sequence). The V segment lost 4 bases and the J segment 5 bases; nucleotides outside the gene matches: 7. The CDR3 spans 15 residues. CDR3 DNA sequence: TGTGCCAGCAGTTCCCAGGGGGCCGTGGACAATGAGCAGTTCTTC. Translation: CASSSQGAVDNEQFF.

The table lists this clone with a count of one. The V gene is TRBV5-3, the J gene TRBJ2-7; TRBD1 matches 8 bases. TRBV5-3 is given ORF status, its function remaining uncertain. The CDR3 is 15 residues long. V lost 0 bases, J lost 9 bases, and 11 bases stayed unmatched. The CDR3 is CARSLVGQGSWRQYF. The CDR3 DNA follows: TGTGCCAGAAGCTTGGTCGGACAGGGTTCGTGGCGGCAGTACTTC.

This sequence joins TRBV6-2 or TRBV6-3 and TRBJ2-7; the D is unclear. CDR3 length: 13 amino acids. Trimming took 2 bases from V and 3 from J, leaving 8 bases between them. CDR1 and CDR2 from the germline V gene are MNHEY and SVGEGT. CDR3 bases: TGTGCCAGCAGTTACCCACAGAGCTACGAGCAGTACTTC. Translating gives CASSYPQSYEQYF.

The rearrangement uses TRBV19 and TRBJ1-4; the D gene is possibly TRBD1 (5 bases). From germline, CDR1 is LNHDA and CDR2 SQIVND (reference sequence). The CDR3 consists of 13 residues. Trimming pared 3 bases from V and 8 bases from J, leaving 10 bases between. The CDR3 nucleotides are TGTGCCAGTAGTATCCCCGCAGGGGAAAAACTGTTTTTT. Its protein product is CASSIPAGEKLFF.

The chain is built from TRBV9 and TRBJ2-7; TRBD2 matches 9 bases. Germline V gene sequence: CDR1 SGDLS, CDR2 YYNGEE. The length of the CDR3 is 15 residues. The trim removed 0 bases at V and 6 bases at J, leaving 7 bases unmatched. The CDR3 DNA sequence: TGTGCCAGCAGCGTAGGTGGGCGGGAGGGGGCCGAGCAGTACTTC. Amino acid sequence: CASSVGGREGAEQYF.

The gene calls are TRBV25-1 and TRBJ1-3, with D uncertain. Looked up from germline, CDR1 is MGHDK and CDR2 is SYGVNS. The germline V and J ends were trimmed by 7 bases and 0 bases, with 13 bases remaining between them. CDR3 length: 15 residues. The CDR3 DNA follows: TGTGCCAGCAAGGACTCGGAGGGCTCTGGAAACACCATATATTTT. Translated, it gives CASKDSEGSGNTIYF.

The chain is built from TRBV7-9 and TRBJ2-5; the match to TRBD1 covers 7 bases. V was clipped by 11 bases and J by 4 bases; unmatched bases: 10. Per the germline V gene, CDR1 is SEHNR and CDR2 is FQNEAQ (reference sequence). This CDR3 has 13 residues. The chain's CDR3 is CAGGRGTGETQYF. The CDR3 nucleotides read TGTGCCGGGGGCAGGGGGACCGGAGAGACCCAGTACTTC.

The V gene is TRBV27, the J gene TRBJ2-2, with 9 positions matching TRBD1. The CDR3 has 18 amino acids. Germline V lookup: CDR1 MNHEY, CDR2 SMNVEV (reference sequence). With 5 bases clipped from V and 5 bases from J, the junction kept 15 bases outside the gene matches. The CDR3, as DNA: TGTGCCAGCAGTGCCCCCGGGACAGGGACGACGTGGACCGGGGAGCTGTTTTTT. Translating it yields CASSAPGTGTTWTGELFF.

V and J are TRBV19 and TRBJ2-1; 11 bases agree with TRBD1. CDR1 and CDR2 from the germline V gene are LNHDA and SQIVND (reference sequence). V lost 6 bases to trimming and J lost 12 bases; unmatched junction nucleotides: 7. This CDR3 is 13 amino acids long. As DNA, the CDR3 is TGTGCCAGTAGCTCGGGACAGGGGGAGAGGCAGTTCTTC. This gives the protein CASSSGQGERQFF.

The genes are TRBV9 and TRBJ2-3, with 12 bases aligning to TRBD2. J was trimmed by 5 bases and V by 3 bases; bases with no gene match: 7. CDR3 length: 16 amino acids. Germline CDR1 and CDR2: SGDLS and YYNGEE. The CDR3 bases are TGTGCCAGCAGCGGAGCTAGCGGGAGGGCCGTAGATACGCAGTATTTT. Its translation: CASSGASGRAVDTQYF.

This clone was recorded a few times. V and J are TRBV28 and TRBJ2-1; 13 nucleotides agree with TRBD2. V lost 6 bases to trimming and J lost 7 bases; unmatched junction nucleotides: 6. Germline V CDR1 and CDR2: MDHEN, SYDVKM. This CDR3 is built from 15 residues. Written as DNA, the CDR3 is TGTGCCAGCAGGCCGACTAGCGGGGGGCCAAATGAGCAGTTCTTC. This sequence encodes CASRPTSGGPNEQFF.

V usage is TRBV18 and J usage is TRBJ2-2; D is perhaps TRBD1 (5 bases). The CDR3 is 16 amino acids. Germline V gene data show CDR1 as KGHSH and CDR2 as LQKENI. Trimming shortened V by 2 bases and J by 2 bases, and 12 bases separated the two germline ends. The CDR3 spells CASSPGVGPNTGELFF. The CDR3 DNA reads TGTGCCAGCTCACCAGGAGTGGGGCCCAACACCGGGGAGCTGTTTTTT.

The rearrangement links TRBV10-3 to TRBJ1-5; 9 nucleotides align to TRBD1. Trimming at V came to 6 bases and at J to 5 bases, leaving 2 bases not matched to a gene. This CDR3 comprises 13 residues. The germline V gene encodes CDR1 ENHRY and CDR2 SYGVKD. Written as DNA, the CDR3 is TGTGCCATCAGGGACAGGGGTGATCAGCCCCAGCATTTT. Protein: CAIRDRGDQPQHF.

V and J are TRBV5-1 and TRBJ1-2; 7 nucleotides match TRBD1. Trimming at V came to 4 bases and at J to 6 bases, leaving 12 bases not matched to a gene. The CDR3 totals 15 residues. Germline CDR1 reads SGHRS; CDR2 reads YFSETQ. The CDR3 reads CASSVRAGQANGYTF. The CDR3 region has the DNA TGCGCCAGCAGCGTCCGAGCCGGACAGGCAAATGGCTACACCTTC.

This clone was counted a few times. This chain joins TRBV27 and TRBJ1-1; D not resolved. V was cut by 3 bases and J by 10 bases, with 18 bases left in between. Germline CDR1 is MNHEY and CDR2 is SMNVEV (reference sequence). The CDR3 has 14 residues. The CDR3 loop reads CASSFSTETSRAFF. For the CDR3, the DNA is TGTGCCAGCAGTTTCTCGACTGAAACCAGCAGAGCTTTCTTT.

The chain couples TRBV19 to TRBJ1-5, with D hard to call. Per germline, CDR1 LNHDA and CDR2 SQIVND (reference sequence). This CDR3 has 15 amino acids. V lost 5 bases, J lost 0 bases, and 11 bases lay in between. CDR3 in DNA: TGTGCCAGTAGTTGGAGTCGTATTAGCAATCAGCCCCAGCATTTT. Translated, it gives CASSWSRISNQPQHF.

The rearrangement uses TRBV10-1 and TRBJ2-3, with D perhaps TRBD2 (6 bases). This CDR3 has 15 amino acids. The V gene lost 3 bases and the J gene lost 0 bases, with 10 bases spanning the gap. The germline V gene encodes CDR1 WNHNN and CDR2 SYGVQD (reference sequence). The CDR3, as DNA: TGCGCCAGCAGTGATCCGGGGACTAGCACAGATACGCAGTATTTT. Its protein product is CASSDPGTSTDTQYF.

V usage is TRBV9 and J usage is TRBJ2-6; maybe TRBD2 (5 bases). The CDR3 spans 17 residues. V dropped 4 bases and J dropped 0 bases, with 14 bases sitting between them. The V gene's germline CDR1 is SGDLS and CDR2 YYNGEE. CDR3 sequence (DNA): TGTGCCAGCAGCCCTCGACACCTAGCCTCTGGGGCCAACGTCCTGACTTTC. Translating it yields CASSPRHLASGANVLTF.

The J gene is TRBJ1-2, the V gene TRBV20-1; D perhaps matches TRBD1 (6 bases). The V and J ends lost 3 bases and 6 bases respectively, with 11 bases between them. Germline loops: CDR1 DFQATT, CDR2 SNEGSKA (reference sequence). The CDR3 spans 12 residues. Here the CDR3 DNA reads TGCAGTGCTAGTTGGGGGCGAGATGGCTACACCTTC. As protein: CSASWGRDGYTF.

The genes are TRBV7-6 and TRBJ2-5; 8 nucleotides align to TRBD2. This CDR3 comprises 16 residues. Germline CDR1 is SGHVS and CDR2 is FNYEAQ. V shed 5 bases and J 2 bases; nucleotides not matched to a gene: 10. This CDR3 is CASSPVWRGAQETQYF. The CDR3, as DNA: TGTGCCAGCAGCCCGGTATGGCGGGGGGCTCAAGAGACCCAGTACTTC.